This is a list of T cell receptor beta chains from one sample in a study of blood T cell repertoires in COVID-19. Clones were sequenced by immunoSEQ multiplex PCR, and TCRdb holds only the in-frame ones, with some missing. This table has 170,000 or so clones, approximately 83% appearing once. The sequenced material came from peripheral blood. Receptor source: a middle-aged woman with COVID-19, enrolled during active disease. CDR3s include the opening cysteine and the closing phenylalanine or tryptophan. The D gene is left open where the match is weak.

J | V | D | CDR3
TRBJ1-4 | TRBV5-4 | . | CASSLAGRREKLFF
TRBJ1-4 | TRBV5-1 | . | CASSYSGEGEKLFF
TRBJ2-1 | TRBV5-1 | TRBD2 | CASSLVTSGGYNEQFF
TRBJ2-2 | TRBV11-2 | TRBD1 | CASSFGTGVTGELFF
TRBJ2-6 | TRBV6-5 | . | CASSFDSSGANVLTF
TRBJ2-7 | TRBV28 | . | CASSSPTGTRNEQYF
TRBJ2-5 | TRBV28 | . | CASSLFRGVETQYF
TRBJ2-7 | TRBV27 | . | CASSLYQEGYEQYF
TRBJ2-5 | TRBV5-1 | . | CASSLGQQETQYF
TRBJ1-5 | TRBV2 | . | CASKTGPGSNQPQHF
TRBJ2-1 | TRBV19 | TRBD2 | CASSIASGGANEQFF
TRBJ2-4 | TRBV9 | . | CASSKVAMEENIQYF
TRBJ2-5 | TRBV5-1 | . | CASSLVGTGETQYF
TRBJ2-1 | TRBV11-2 | TRBD2 | CASSSRGGRGGNSYNEQFF
TRBJ2-5 | TRBV7-3 | TRBD2 | CASSLSGDQETQYF
TRBJ2-3 | TRBV12-5 | TRBD2 | CASGHIAGRTDTQYF
TRBJ1-2 | TRBV5-4 | . | CASSRERRGELSGYTF
TRBJ1-1 | TRBV27 | . | CASSFLGGVNTEAFF
TRBJ1-1 | TRBV18 | . | CASSLQENTEAFF
TRBJ2-2 | TRBV13 | TRBD2 | CASSFRLAAYTGELFF
TRBJ2-2 | TRBV6-5 | . | CASSYESDTGELFF
TRBJ2-3 | TRBV7-3 | TRBD1 | CASSLSADRAYAVTQYF
TRBJ2-3 | TRBV29-1 | . | CSLRGTDTQYF
TRBJ2-1 | TRBV5-1 | TRBD2 | CASSPGLAGGRGDEQFF
TRBJ1-2 | TRBV2 | TRBD1 | CANYRDRARGYTF
TRBJ1-1 | TRBV28 | . | CASTLPPNTEAFF
TRBJ1-2 | TRBV6-5 | . | CASSYSRDSYGYTF
TRBJ1-1 | TRBV19 | TRBD1 | CASRTTGTGGAAFF
TRBJ1-1 | TRBV3-1/TRBV3-2 | . | CASSQTDWRVTEAFF
TRBJ1-6 | TRBV19 | TRBD1 | CASSPGTGWNSPLHF
TRBJ2-5 | TRBV5-3 | TRBD1 | CARSRADRGGSKETQYF
TRBJ2-7 | TRBV7-9 | TRBD2 | CASSPAGGREQYF
TRBJ2-5 | TRBV28 | TRBD2 | CASGERLAGVFETQYF
TRBJ2-7 | TRBV5-1 | TRBD1 | CASSLGGQVSYEQYF
TRBJ2-7 | TRBV9 | TRBD1 | CASSVGDRVSEQYF
TRBJ2-1 | TRBV5-1 | TRBD2 | CASSSSGGVTYNEQFF
TRBJ2-1 | TRBV6-4 | TRBD1 | CASSVQQGVGYNEQFF
TRBJ2-3 | TRBV10-1 | TRBD2 | CASNPSAGVVTDTQYF
TRBJ2-7 | TRBV11-2 | . | CASSFYYEQYF